These 18 T cell receptor beta chains share one sample of origin, sequenced in a study of shared clonotypes between healthy human individuals. This table comes from immunoSEQ multiplex PCR, and its TCRdb copy is limited to in-frame clones, with some not included. Altogether hundreds of thousands of clones are present, approximately 79% being singletons, with the ten largest covering over 1.5%. The sequenced sample was memory CD4+ T cells sorted from blood. Subset indicated: CD45RA-negative fraction. The origin of the receptors is a woman younger than 45 in good health.

This clone has more than one count but fewer than ten. J is TRBJ1-1 and V is TRBV18; the D is unclear. CDR1 and CDR2 from the germline V gene are KGHSH and LQKENI. V was shortened by 1 base and J by 3 bases, with 9 bases between the two germline ends. The CDR3 contains 14 residues. This chain's CDR3 is CASSPQGSDTEAFF. The CDR3 DNA reads TGTGCCAGCTCACCACAGGGATCGGACACTGAAGCTTTCTTT.

The chain uses TRBV7-2 and TRBJ1-5, with 7 nucleotides matching TRBD1. Germline CDR1 reads SGHTA; CDR2 reads FQGNSA. This CDR3 has 14 residues. V was pared by 6 bases and J by 1 base, with 3 bases of the junction left unmatched. The CDR3: CASSPGGSNQPQHF. The CDR3, as DNA: TGTGCCAGCAGTCCAGGGGGGAGCAATCAGCCCCAGCATTTT.

In this sample, this clone turned up once. This chain links TRBV28 with TRBJ2-7; no reliable D call. The V gene's germline CDR1 is MDHEN and CDR2 SYDVKM. V lost 7 bases and J lost 5, with 15 bases in between. This CDR3 comprises 13 residues. The CDR3 here is CASTITKGNEQYF. CDR3 in DNA: TGTGCCAGCACTATCACCAAAGGGAACGAGCAGTACTTC.

The V gene is TRBV7-9, the J gene TRBJ1-5, with D unclear. From germline, CDR1 is SEHNR and CDR2 FQNEAQ (reference sequence). This CDR3 has 14 amino acids. V lost 2 bases, J lost 7 bases, and 12 bases lay in between. DNA of the CDR3: TGTGCCAGCAGCTTAACCGATACTAGGCAGCCCCAGCATTTT. Protein product: CASSLTDTRQPQHF.

J is TRBJ2-3 and V is TRBV28; TRBD2 matches at 8 bases. Germline assignment: CDR1 MDHEN and CDR2 SYDVKM. The CDR3 is 15 residues long. Germline trimming cut 6 bases from V and 4 bases from J; bases unmatched to any gene: 9. The CDR3 bases are TGTGCCAGCAGCTCCGGGGGGGACGATTCAGATACGCAGTATTTT. Translated, it gives CASSSGGDDSDTQYF. The entire variable domain, with the rest obtained from reference TRBV28 and TRBJ2-3, is as follows: DVKVTQSSRYLVKRTGEKVFLECVQDMDHENMFWYRQDPGLGLRLIYFSYDVKMKEKGDIPEGYSVSREKKERFSLILESASTNQTSMYLCASSSGGDDSDTQYFGPGTRLTVL.

CDR3: CASSPRLGDTGELFF. The CDR3 nucleotides read TGTGCCAGCAGCCCCCGACTAGGTGACACCGGGGAGCTGTTTTTT. This rearrangement joins TRBV9 to TRBJ2-2; weak D call: TRBD2 (6 bases). CDR3 length equals 15 residues. CDR1 and CDR2 (germline): SGDLS, YYNGEE. V lost 4 bases to trimming and J lost 3 bases, with 13 bases between them.

With regard to this clone: A much more abundant neighbour one base away suggests this may be a read error. The DNA for the CDR3 is TGTGCCAGCAGCTTCGGCAATGAGCAGTTCTTC. Its translation: CASSFGNEQFF. V is TRBV11-2 and J is TRBJ2-1, with D uncertain. The V gene lost 3 bases and the J gene lost 6 bases, with 3 bases spanning the gap. The CDR3 covers 11 residues. The V gene's germline CDR1 is SGHAT and CDR2 FQNNGV.

The rearrangement joins TRBV28 to TRBJ1-2; TRBD1 is a possible D gene (5 bases). The germline CDR1 and CDR2 sequences are MDHEN and SYDVKM. The CDR3 spans 16 residues. V was pared by 4 bases and J by 4 bases, with 19 bases between. CDR3 sequence: CASSSPGTASGYGYTF. The DNA for the CDR3 is TGTGCCAGCAGTTCCCCCGGGACCGCCTCGGGCTATGGCTACACCTTC.

The CDR3 spells CASSLTGQRESEAFF. CDR3 sequence (DNA): TGTGCCAGCAGCCTGACAGGTCAAAGGGAGTCCGAAGCTTTCTTT. The gene calls are TRBV2 and TRBJ1-1; perhaps TRBD1 as D (6 bases). Germline CDR1 and CDR2: SNHLY and FYNNEI. The V gene lost 6 bases and the J gene lost 8 bases, with 22 bases spanning the gap. CDR3 length: 15 amino acids.

The rearrangement links TRBV5-8 to TRBJ1-1; a possible D gene is TRBD1 (6 bases). Germline V gene sequence: CDR1 SGHTS, CDR2 YDEGEE. The V end lost 4 bases, the J end lost 6 bases, and 13 bases lay between the germline ends. The CDR3 length is 13 residues. This CDR3 reads CASSLMGHPEAFF. The CDR3 nucleotides read TGTGCCAGCAGCCTAATGGGACACCCTGAAGCTTTCTTT.

The chain is built from TRBV5-5 and TRBJ2-7; D might be TRBD1 (6 bases). Germline lookup yields CDR1 SGHKS and CDR2 YYEKEE (reference sequence). The CDR3 totals 15 residues. V lost 4 bases and J lost 0, with 14 bases in between. CDR3 sequence: CASSTGQPYSYEQYF. DNA for the CDR3: TGTGCCAGCAGCACGGGACAACCCTACTCCTACGAGCAGTACTTC.

The V call is TRBV10-3, the J call TRBJ1-1; possible D gene TRBD1, 5 bases. This CDR3 comprises 14 residues. Germline CDR1 is ENHRY and CDR2 is SYGVKD. Trimming left V 4 bases short and J 4 bases short, with 13 bases between. CDR3 DNA: TGTGCCATCAGTGGCCAAAGGGGCGGCACTGAAGCTTTCTTT. It translates to CAISGQRGGTEAFF.

The chain combines TRBV30 with TRBJ2-7; tentative D call: TRBD1 (5 bases). The germline gives CDR1 GTSNPN, CDR2 SVGIG (reference sequence). CDR3 length equals 11 residues. The germline V and J ends were trimmed by 2 bases and 3 bases, with 5 bases remaining between them. CDR3 loop: CAWSTGYEQYF. The CDR3 DNA is TGTGCCTGGAGTACAGGCTACGAGCAGTACTTC.

The chain couples TRBV28 to TRBJ1-1, with D uncertain. Looked up from germline, CDR1 is MDHEN and CDR2 is SYDVKM. The germline V and J ends were trimmed by 7 bases and 2 bases, with 17 bases remaining between them. The CDR3 runs to 15 residues. The CDR3 region is CASTRGSGENTEAFF. As DNA, the CDR3 is TGTGCCAGCACCCGGGGATCGGGTGAAAACACTGAAGCTTTCTTT.

Concerning this clone itself: Different DNA sequences within this sample yield the same CDR3. The chain recombines TRBV5-1 with TRBJ2-7, with unresolved D. The V end lost 0 bases, the J end lost 7 bases, and 5 bases lay between the germline ends. The CDR3 covers 11 residues. CDR1 is SGHRS, CDR2 YFSETQ, per germline. This chain's CDR3 is CASSLAGEQYF. The CDR3 DNA follows: TGCGCCAGCAGCTTGGCGGGTGAGCAGTACTTC.

This clone has only one observation. This chain connects TRBV5-8 to TRBJ1-4; TRBD1 matches 7 bases. V lost 4 bases, J lost 7 bases, and 10 bases stayed unmatched. Germline V gives CDR1 SGHTS, CDR2 YDEGEE. The CDR3 is made up of 15 amino acids. The CDR3 sequence is CASSHDRARGEKLFF. The CDR3 nucleotides are TGTGCCAGCAGCCACGACAGGGCCCGGGGTGAAAAACTGTTTTTT.

The chain joins TRBV6-5 to TRBJ2-1, with a possible D match to TRBD1 (5 bases). The germline CDR1 and CDR2 sequences are MNHEY and SVGAGI. Between the trimmed V and J ends, which lost 3 bases and 0 bases, there was a span of 9 bases. The CDR3 is 15 residues long. CDR3 sequence reads: CASSYGALSYNEQFF. In DNA, the CDR3 is TGTGCCAGCAGTTATGGGGCCCTCTCCTACAATGAGCAGTTCTTC.

This chain joins TRBV10-1 and TRBJ2-7, with D perhaps being TRBD1 or TRBD2 (5 bases each). This CDR3 contains 14 residues. Germline V gene sequence: CDR1 WNHNN, CDR2 SYGVQD (reference sequence). The ends were cut back, 4 bases at V and 5 bases at J, with 15 bases in the middle. The CDR3 spells CASSGGEGVNEQYF. In nucleotides, the CDR3 is TGCGCCAGCAGTGGAGGGGAAGGGGTAAACGAGCAGTACTTC.